Listed below are T cell receptor beta chains from one sample, sequenced in a study of Graves' ophthalmopathy and Graves' hyperthyroidism. TCRdb processed the multiplex PCR reads anew with MiXCR; each CDR3 protein has one entry. The data show a few hundred thousand distinct CDR3 sequences, approximately 35% seen once. Sequencing input: peripheral blood or thyroid tissue (not recorded which). These receptors were obtained from an adult man with Graves' hyperthyroidism. Both conserved end residues are part of each CDR3. D genes are given only for firm matches. Only some rows state a clone size, as once, few, many or a class for expanded clones.

-	TRBV29-1	TRBJ2-7	TRBD1	TGCAGTTCAGGGACAGGGTATGAGCAGTACTTC	CSSGTGYEQYF
-	TRBV29-1	TRBJ2-5	-	TGCAGCGTTATACAAGATGGGGTAGGGGAGACCCAGTACTTC	CSVIQDGVGETQYF
many	TRBV6-1	TRBJ2-7	TRBD2	TGTGCCAGCAGTGAAATGGGGGGGTACTACGAGCAGTACTTC	CASSEMGGYYEQYF
many	TRBV7-2	TRBJ2-2	TRBD2	TGTGCCAGCAGCCAAGCGGGAGGCCAATACACCGGGGAGCTGTTTTTT	CASSQAGGQYTGELFF
few	TRBV19	TRBJ2-2	-	TGTGCCAGTAGTATGAGGCAGGTGGGGACCGGGGAGCTGTTTTTT	CASSMRQVGTGELFF
many	TRBV24-1	TRBJ1-6	-	TGTGCCACCAGTGATTCGACAGAGCTGGGCTCACCCCTCCACTTT	CATSDSTELGSPLHF
many	TRBV12-3/TRBV12-4	TRBJ2-7	-	TGTGCCAGCAGTTTAGGATGGAGCTCCTACGAGCAGTACTTC	CASSLGWSSYEQYF
many	TRBV27	TRBJ1-6	-	TGTGCCAGCAGCCCTAGGCCCAATTCACCCCTCCACTTT	CASSPRPNSPLHF
many	TRBV20-1	TRBJ1-1	TRBD1	TGCAGTGCTAGAGCGGACAGGGGAGGCACTGAAGCTTTCTTT	CSARADRGGTEAFF
many	TRBV14	TRBJ2-6	TRBD1	TGTGCCAGCAGCCCACCCGACAGGGGGCCCGGGGCCAACGTCCTGACTTTC	CASSPPDRGPGANVLTF
many	TRBV12-3/TRBV12-4	TRBJ1-1	-	TGTGCCAGCAGTTTAGGCAGGGTCCAACCTGAAGCTTTCTTT	CASSLGRVQPEAFF
many	TRBV6-5	TRBJ1-1	-	TGTGCCAGCAGTGAAGTGGCGGGGCCAGGAATCACTGAAGCTTTCTTT	CASSEVAGPGITEAFF
many	TRBV7-2	TRBJ2-7	TRBD2	TGTGCCAGCAGCTTAGTCGCCAGCGGGGATTTCGAGCAGTACTTC	CASSLVASGDFEQYF
few	TRBV2	TRBJ2-7	-	TGTGCCAGCACTGAAGGCCAGGGCTGGGAGCAGTACTTC	CASTEGQGWEQYF
many	TRBV9	TRBJ1-3	-	TGTGCCAGCAGCGACAACCGGGGACATACCATATATTTT	CASSDNRGHTIYF
-	TRBV7-9	TRBJ2-3	-	TGTGCCAGCAGCTTGACTAGTCAGGGCACAGATACGCAGTATTTT	CASSLTSQGTDTQYF
many	TRBV19	TRBJ2-7	TRBD1	TGTGCCAGTAGTACCGCAACAGGGGGCGAGCAGTACTTC	CASSTATGGEQYF
-	TRBV7-9	TRBJ1-1	-	TGTGCCAGCAGCTTACAAGTGGGGAGGGGATACACTGAAGCTTTCTTT	CASSLQVGRGYTEAFF
-	TRBV29-1	TRBJ2-3	-	TGCAGCGTTGAGGCGGAGAGCACAGATACGCAGTATTTT	CSVEAESTDTQYF
many	TRBV11-3	TRBJ2-2	-	TGTGCCAGCAGCTCAGGGTTCAACACCGGGGAGCTGTTTTTT	CASSSGFNTGELFF
many	TRBV3-1	TRBJ1-1	-	TGTGCCAGCAGCCAAGTACGGGCAGGTGAAGCTTTCTTT	CASSQVRAGEAFF
many	TRBV19	TRBJ2-2	TRBD2	TGTGCCAGTAGTATCCTAGCGGGAGAAACCGGGGAGCTGTTTTTT	CASSILAGETGELFF
few	TRBV20-1	TRBJ2-5	TRBD2	TGCAGTGCTAGAGAGGGACTAGCGGGAGATAACAAAGAAGAGACCCAGTACTTC	CSAREGLAGDNKEETQYF
-	TRBV5-8	TRBJ2-2	-	TGTGCCAGCACTCCGGGGACCGTGAACACCGGGGAGCTGTTTTTT	CASTPGTVNTGELFF
-	TRBV7-9	TRBJ1-2	-	TGTGCCAGCAGCTTAGCGTCAGGGGCCGGCTACACCTTC	CASSLASGAGYTF
few	TRBV2	TRBJ2-5	-	TGTGCCAGCAGTTGGGACGGTGGGGAGACCCAGTACTTC	CASSWDGGETQYF
many	TRBV2	TRBJ1-5	TRBD1	TGTGCCAGCAGTGAGGACAGGGTTACGAATCAGCCCCAGCATTTT	CASSEDRVTNQPQHF
few	TRBV27	TRBJ1-5	TRBD1	TGTGCCAGCAGTTTAAGGGCGGGACAGGGGGTGGATCAGCCCCAGCATTTT	CASSLRAGQGVDQPQHF